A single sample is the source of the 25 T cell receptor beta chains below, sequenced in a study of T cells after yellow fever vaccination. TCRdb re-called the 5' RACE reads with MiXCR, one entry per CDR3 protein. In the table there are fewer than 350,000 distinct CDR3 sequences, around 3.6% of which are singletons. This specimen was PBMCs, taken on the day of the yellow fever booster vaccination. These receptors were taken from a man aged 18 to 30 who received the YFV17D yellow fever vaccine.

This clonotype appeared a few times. CDR3 residues: CASSLWGSTYEQYF. The CDR3 DNA follows: TGTGCCAGCAGCTTATGGGGCAGTACCTACGAGCAGTACTTC. V gene TRBV7-2 combines with J gene TRBJ2-7; TRBD1 is a possible D gene (5 bases). Germline CDR1 and CDR2: SGHTA and FQGNSA. CDR3 size: 14 residues. Trimming took off 2 bases at V and 2 bases at J, with 10 bases between the two ends.

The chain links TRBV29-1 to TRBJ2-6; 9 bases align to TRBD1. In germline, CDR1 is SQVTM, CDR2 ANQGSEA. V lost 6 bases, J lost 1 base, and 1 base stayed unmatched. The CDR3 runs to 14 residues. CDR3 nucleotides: TGCAGCGTGACAGGGGGATCTGGGGCCAACGTCCTGACTTTC. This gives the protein CSVTGGSGANVLTF.

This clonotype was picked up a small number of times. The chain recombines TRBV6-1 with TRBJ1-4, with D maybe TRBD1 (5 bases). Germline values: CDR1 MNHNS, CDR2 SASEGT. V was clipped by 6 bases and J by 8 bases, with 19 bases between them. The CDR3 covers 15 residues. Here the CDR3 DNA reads TGTGCCAGCAGGGACATAGGGGAGGGTACCGAAAAACTGTTTTTT. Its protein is CASRDIGEGTEKLFF.

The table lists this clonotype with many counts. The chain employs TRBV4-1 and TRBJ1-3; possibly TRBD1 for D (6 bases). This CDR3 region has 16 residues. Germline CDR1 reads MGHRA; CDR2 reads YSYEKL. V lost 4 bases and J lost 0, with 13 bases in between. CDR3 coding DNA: TGCGCCAGCAGCCCCTACAGGGACGCCTCTGGAAACACCATATATTTT. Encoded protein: CASSPYRDASGNTIYF.

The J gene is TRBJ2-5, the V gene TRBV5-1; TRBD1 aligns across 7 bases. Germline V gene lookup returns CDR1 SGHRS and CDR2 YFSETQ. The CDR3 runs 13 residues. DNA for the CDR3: TGCGACACCCGACAGGGTCCACGAGAGACCCAGTACTTC. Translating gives CDTRQGPRETQYF.

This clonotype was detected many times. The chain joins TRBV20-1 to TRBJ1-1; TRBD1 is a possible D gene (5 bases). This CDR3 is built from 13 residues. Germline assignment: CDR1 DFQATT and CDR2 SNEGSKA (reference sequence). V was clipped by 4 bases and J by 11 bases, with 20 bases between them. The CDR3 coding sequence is TGCAGTGCTAAAACTATGGGGCAGCTCTGGGCTTTCTTT. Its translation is CSAKTMGQLWAFF.

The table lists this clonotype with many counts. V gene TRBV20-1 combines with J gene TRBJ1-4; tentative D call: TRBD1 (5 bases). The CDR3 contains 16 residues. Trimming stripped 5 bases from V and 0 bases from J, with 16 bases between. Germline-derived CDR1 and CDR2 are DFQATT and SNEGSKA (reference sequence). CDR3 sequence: CSAVAGGEPTNEKLFF. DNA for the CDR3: TGCAGTGCTGTGGCGGGGGGGGAACCAACTAATGAAAAACTGTTTTTT.

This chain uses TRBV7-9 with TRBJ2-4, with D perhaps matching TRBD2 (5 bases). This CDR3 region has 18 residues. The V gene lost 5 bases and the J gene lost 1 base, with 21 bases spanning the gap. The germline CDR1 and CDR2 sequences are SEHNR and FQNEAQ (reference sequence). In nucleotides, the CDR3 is TGTGCCAGCAGCCATCAGAGCGGATCCAGCTGGGCCAAAAACATTCAGTACTTC. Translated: CASSHQSGSSWAKNIQYF.

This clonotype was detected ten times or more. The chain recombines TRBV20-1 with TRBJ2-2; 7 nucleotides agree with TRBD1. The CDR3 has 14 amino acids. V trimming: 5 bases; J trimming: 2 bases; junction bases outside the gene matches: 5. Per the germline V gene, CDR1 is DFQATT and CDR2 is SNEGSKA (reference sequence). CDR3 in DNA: TGCAGTGCTCCGGACAGGAGAAACACCGGGGAGCTGTTTTTT. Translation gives CSAPDRRNTGELFF.

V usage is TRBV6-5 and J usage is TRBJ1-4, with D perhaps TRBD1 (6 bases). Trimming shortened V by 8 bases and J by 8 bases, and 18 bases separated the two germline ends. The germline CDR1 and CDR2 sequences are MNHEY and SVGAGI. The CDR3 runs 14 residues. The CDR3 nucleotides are TGTGCCAGCGGGTCGTCAGGGGCGGAGGAAAAACTGTTTTTT. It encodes CASGSSGAEEKLFF.

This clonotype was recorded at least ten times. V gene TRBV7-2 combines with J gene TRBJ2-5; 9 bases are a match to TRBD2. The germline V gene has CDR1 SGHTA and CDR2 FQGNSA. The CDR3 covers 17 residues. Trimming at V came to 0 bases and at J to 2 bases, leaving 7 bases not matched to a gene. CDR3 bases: TGTGCCAGCAGCTTAGCCACGATGCTAGCGGGGCAAGAGACCCAGTACTTC. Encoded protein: CASSLATMLAGQETQYF.

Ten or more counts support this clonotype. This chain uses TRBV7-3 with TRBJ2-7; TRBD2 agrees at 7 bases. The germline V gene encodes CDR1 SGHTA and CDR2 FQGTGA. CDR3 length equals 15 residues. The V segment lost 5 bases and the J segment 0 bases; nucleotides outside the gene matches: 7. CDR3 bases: TGTGCCAGCAGCCCAGGTTCGGGGGGCTCCTACGAGCAGTACTTC. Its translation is CASSPGSGGSYEQYF.

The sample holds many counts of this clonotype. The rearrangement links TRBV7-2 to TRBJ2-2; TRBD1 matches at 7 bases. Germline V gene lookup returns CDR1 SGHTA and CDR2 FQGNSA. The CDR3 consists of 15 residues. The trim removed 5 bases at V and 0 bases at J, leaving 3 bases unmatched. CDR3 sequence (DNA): TGTGCCAGCAGCCGACAGGGCTCGAACACCGGGGAGCTGTTTTTT. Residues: CASSRQGSNTGELFF.

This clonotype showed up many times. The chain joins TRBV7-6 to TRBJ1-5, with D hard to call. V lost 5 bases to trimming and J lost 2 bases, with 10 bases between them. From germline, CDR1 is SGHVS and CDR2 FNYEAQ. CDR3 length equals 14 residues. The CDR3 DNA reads TGTGCCAGCAGCCCCATCGCCGGCAATCAGCCCCAGCATTTT. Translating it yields CASSPIAGNQPQHF.

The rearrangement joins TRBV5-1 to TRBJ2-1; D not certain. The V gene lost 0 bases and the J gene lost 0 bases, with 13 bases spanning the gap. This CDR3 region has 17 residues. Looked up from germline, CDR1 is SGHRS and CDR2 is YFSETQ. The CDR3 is CASSLGPLNSSYNEQFF. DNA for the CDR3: TGCGCCAGCAGCTTGGGTCCCCTGAACAGCTCCTACAATGAGCAGTTCTTC.

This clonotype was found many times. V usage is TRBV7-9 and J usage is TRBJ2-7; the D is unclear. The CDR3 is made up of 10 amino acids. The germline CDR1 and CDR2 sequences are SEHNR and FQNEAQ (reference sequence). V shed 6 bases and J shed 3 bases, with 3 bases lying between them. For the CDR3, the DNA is TGTGCCAGCAGTAACTACGAGCAGTACTTC. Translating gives CASSNYEQYF.

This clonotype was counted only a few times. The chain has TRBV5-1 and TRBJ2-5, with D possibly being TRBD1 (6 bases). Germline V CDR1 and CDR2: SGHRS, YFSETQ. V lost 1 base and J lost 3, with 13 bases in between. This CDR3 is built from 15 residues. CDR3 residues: CASSLYQGTEETQYF. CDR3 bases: TGCGCCAGCAGCTTGTACCAGGGGACCGAAGAGACCCAGTACTTC. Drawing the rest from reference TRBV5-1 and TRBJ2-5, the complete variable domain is KAGVTQTPRYLIKTRGQQVTLSCSPISGHRSVSWYQQTPGQGLQFLFEYFSETQRNKGNFPGRFSGRQFSNSRSEMNVSTLELGDSALYLCASSLYQGTEETQYFGPGTRLLVL.

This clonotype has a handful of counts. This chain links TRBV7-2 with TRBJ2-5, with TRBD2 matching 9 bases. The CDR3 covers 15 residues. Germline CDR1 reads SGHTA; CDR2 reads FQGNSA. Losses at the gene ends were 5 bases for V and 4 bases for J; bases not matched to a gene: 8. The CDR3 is CASSRVAGAAETQYF. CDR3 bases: TGTGCCAGCAGCCGGGTAGCGGGGGCCGCAGAGACCCAGTACTTC.

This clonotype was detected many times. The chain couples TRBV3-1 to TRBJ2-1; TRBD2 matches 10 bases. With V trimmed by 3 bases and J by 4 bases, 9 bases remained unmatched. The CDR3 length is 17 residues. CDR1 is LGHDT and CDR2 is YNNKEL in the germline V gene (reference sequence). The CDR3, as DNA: TGTGCCAGCAGCCATGGGGTCCTAGCGGGGGTTTACAATGAGCAGTTCTTC. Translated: CASSHGVLAGVYNEQFF.

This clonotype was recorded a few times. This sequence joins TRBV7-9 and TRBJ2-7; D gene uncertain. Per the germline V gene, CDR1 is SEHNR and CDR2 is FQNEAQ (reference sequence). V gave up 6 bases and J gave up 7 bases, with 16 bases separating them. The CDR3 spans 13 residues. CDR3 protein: CASRSIGRAEQYV. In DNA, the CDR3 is TGTGCCAGCAGATCAATCGGACGAGCAGAGCAGTACGTC.

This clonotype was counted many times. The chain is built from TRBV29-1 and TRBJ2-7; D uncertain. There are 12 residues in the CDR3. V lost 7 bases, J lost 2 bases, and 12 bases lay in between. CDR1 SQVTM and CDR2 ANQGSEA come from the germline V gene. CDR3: CSAWTGAYEQYF. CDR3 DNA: TGCAGCGCCTGGACGGGCGCCTACGAGCAGTACTTC.

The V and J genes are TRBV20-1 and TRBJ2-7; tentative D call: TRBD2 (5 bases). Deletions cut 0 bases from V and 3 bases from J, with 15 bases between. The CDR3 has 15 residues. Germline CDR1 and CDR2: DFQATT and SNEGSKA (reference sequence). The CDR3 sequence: CSARDKRQLDYEQYF. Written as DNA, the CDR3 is TGCAGTGCTAGAGATAAGCGGCAGCTAGACTACGAGCAGTACTTC.

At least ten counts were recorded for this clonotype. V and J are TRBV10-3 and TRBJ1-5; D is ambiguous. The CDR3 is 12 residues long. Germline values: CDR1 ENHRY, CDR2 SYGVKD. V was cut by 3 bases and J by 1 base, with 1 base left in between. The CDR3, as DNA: TGTGCCATCAGTGAAAGCAATCAGCCCCAGCATTTT. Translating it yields CAISESNQPQHF.

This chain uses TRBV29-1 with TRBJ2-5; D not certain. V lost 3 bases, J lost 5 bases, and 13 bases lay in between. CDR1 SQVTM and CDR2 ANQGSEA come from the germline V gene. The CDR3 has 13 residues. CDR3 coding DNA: TGCAGCGTTGATTTTCCAGCAGGCGAGACCCAGTACTTC. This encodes CSVDFPAGETQYF.

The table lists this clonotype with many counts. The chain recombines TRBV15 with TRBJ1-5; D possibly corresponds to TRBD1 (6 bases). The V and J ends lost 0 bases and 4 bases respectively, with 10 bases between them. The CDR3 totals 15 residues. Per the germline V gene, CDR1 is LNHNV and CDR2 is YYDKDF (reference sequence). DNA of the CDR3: TGTGCCACCAGCAGAGATTTGGGGACAAATCAGCCCCAGCATTTT. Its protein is CATSRDLGTNQPQHF.